This TCR beta chain was retrieved from a study of beta chain features in type 1 diabetes (dated by TCRdb to the late 2010s). Some background on the complete study: Mean age, gender distribution, total cell number and subset yield were not different between patients and healthy donors. Naive and central memory subsets were obtained from all 30 or so donors, but regulatory and stem cell-like memory subsets were isolated from only 8 patients and roughly eight healthy donors. The study compared TCRB repertoires of sorted circulating CD4+ T cell subsets between recently diagnosed type 1 diabetes patients and matched healthy donors. A total of 107,917,701 sorted cells were examined across all samples, and the number of cells per subset was strongly correlated with RNA yield.

From a lookup of the germline V gene, CDR1 and CDR2 are SGDLS and YYNGEE. The CDR3 sequence holds 15 residues, the cysteine and phenylalanine included. Here the CDR3 DNA is all that survives: 45 bases in frame from base 1. V lost 4 bases and J lost 4 bases, and the count of bases not matched to a germline gene is 10. Each donor gave one peripheral blood draw, averaging approximately 120 mL, which was collected into heparinised tubes. Using a panel that included CD45RO, CCR7, CD25, CD127, CD95 and CD27, naive, central memory, regulatory and stem cell-like memory CD4+ T cells were sorted on a BD FACSAria II. All sorted populations exceeded 95% purity. PBMCs were separated immediately by Lymphoprep density gradient centrifugation and were stained directly, without being cultured. So that batch effects would be minimized, each experiment stained and sorted samples in pairs, pairing one healthy donor with one patient.

The entire amount of isolated RNA was reverse transcribed using the High Capacity cDNA Reverse Transcription Kit, so the sequenced TCRB transcripts were expressed ones. Deep immunoSEQ sequencing was performed on naive, central memory and regulatory T cell samples, with an average of roughly 4 million total reads per sample. Sorted cells were lysed in RLT buffer and RNA was extracted with DNase-treated RNeasy Micro or Mini kits, depending on cell number. Each cell subset was processed on its own to prevent cross-contamination, while patient and healthy donor samples were processed together. The immunoSEQ multiplex PCR was used to amplify TCRB sequences from cDNA, generating 87-bp fragments that spanned the CDR3 region. The amplicons were sequenced using the Illumina HiSeq platform. In the authors' own workflow: PCR bias was corrected computationally using synthetic template baselines, and reads within Hamming distance 2 were collapsed, with unmergeable singletons discarded. Reads were aligned against IMGT so that V, D and J genes, CDR3 length and insertions or deletions at six rearrangement sites could be assigned. Within each subset, clonotype counts were normalized to sorted cell number, after which true diversity and Gini coefficients were computed with the tcR R package. The overlap coefficient, calculated on TCRB nucleotide sequences, was used to quantify repertoire sharing. Here the immuneACCESS table is served through TCRdb, limited to in-frame sequences with V and J called. Missing clones are a known gap in these copies; in checked studies unresolved V genes cover under half, and the rest lacks a known reason. V, J and clone size were drawn from that table, and D and trimming were deduced from the DNA. Recorded for this sample are a few hundred thousand clones; less than 15% of them occurred a single time. The leading ten clones occupy around 7% of the sample.

About this clone itself: Its antigen is unknown. Base qualities are not provided; no much larger clone lies one nucleotide away.

Overall study outcomes, separate from this receptor: PCR might favor shorter templates, but patient and control samples were amplified and corrected together, so any skew would affect both groups equally. Sequencing cDNA rather than genomic DNA could over-represent highly expressing activated cells, although activation and CD3 levels did not differ between groups. At VDJ recombination sites, patients with type 1 diabetes made fewer insertions and deleted more nucleotides, a pattern implying thymic rearrangement abnormalities. Type 1 diabetes patients showed a moderate but significant shortening of TCRB CDR3 length in all four CD4+ subsets. Because the HLA sub-analyses included only small numbers of individuals, any influence of HLA type on TCRB rearrangement was left unresolved. The naive, central memory and regulatory TCRB repertoires appeared to resemble one another more closely among patients than among healthy donors.

Sequences were obtained from central memory CD4+ T cells from blood. The TCR sequence derives from a man aged 25-45 years in good health. The V gene is TRBV9 and the J gene is TRBJ1-1, and 7 junctional nucleotides match TRBD1. The CDR3 in this case is CASSPRGEVSTEAFF. The DNA is as follows: TGTGCCAGCAGCCCCAGGGGGGAGGTATCCACTGAAGCTTTCTTT.